This T cell receptor beta chain comes out of a study of post-analysis software for immune sequencing data. Turning to the study itself: The cohort encompassed relapsing-remitting, secondary progressive and progressive-relapsing multiple sclerosis disease courses.

Study outcomes and limitations: When compared against controls, multiple sclerosis patients showed significantly lower normalized Chao1 diversity.

Unique molecular identifiers had been added to the TCR beta cDNA libraries. Each sample of about 0.95 to 11 million input T cells yielded around 500,000 cDNA molecules, so each molecule approximated one T cell. Using its own MiXCR run on the PCR reads, TCRdb lists one record per CDR3 protein. The sample has 180,000 or so distinct CDR3 sequences, 29% seen once. This clonotype was recorded many times. Its target is unknown. The sequence was collected from a girl between 2 and 17 years old with multiple sclerosis. Sequencing was carried out using blood.

CDR3 amino acids: CASSLRGESSYEQYF. DNA for the CDR3: TGTGCCAGCAGTTTACGGGGAGAAAGTTCCTACGAGCAGTACTTC. This chain connects TRBV6-5 to TRBJ2-7, with D perhaps matching TRBD2 (5 bases). The V end lost 4 bases, the J end lost 1 base, and 14 bases lay between the germline ends. Germline CDR1 MNHEY, CDR2 SVGAGI. This CDR3 has 15 amino acids.